The clone carrying this T cell receptor (beta chain) was observed a single time. The antigen remains unidentified. The CDR3 covers 12 residues. Germline V lookup: CDR1 SQVTM, CDR2 ANQGSEA. V was clipped by 4 bases and J by 5 bases, with 9 bases between them. The data derive from a study of CD8+CD57+ T cells in acquired aplastic anemia. Whole-study results and caveats: Controls and patients did not differ significantly in CD8+ Simpson's diversity.

Sequencing involved patients with CD8+CD57+ cell expansion previously shown by flow cytometry. The study profiled TCR beta VDJ and CDR3 using genomic DNA as template. MiXCR was run by TCRdb on the reads, yielding one entry per CDR3 protein. The table records 200,000 to 250,000 distinct CDR3 sequences, under 50% of them present only once. The sample comprised sorted CD4+, CD8+, or CD8+CD57+ T cells (not recorded which) from PBMCs. The receptor was isolated from a human donor with aplastic anemia. This rearrangement joins TRBV29-1 to TRBJ1-3; D not certain. CDR3 nucleotides: TGCAGCGTTGCGGGCACTCGAAACACCATATATTTT. As protein: CSVAGTRNTIYF.